This entry concerns a single T cell receptor beta chain. The CDR3 is 15 amino acids. Germline values: CDR1 LNHDA, CDR2 SQIVND (reference sequence). V was cut by 1 base and J by 9 bases, with 16 bases left in between. The sample comes from a study of PD-L1 blockade in urothelial cancer. Profiled with immunoSEQ multiplex PCR; TCRdb holds only in-frame clones, not every one. This sample has 35,000 or so clones, with roughly 38% found just once. The sequenced sample was tumor tissue, obtained before atezolizumab (anti-PD-L1) treatment. The rearrangement links TRBV19 to TRBJ2-1; D gene ambiguous. The clonotype was recovered from a man in his sixties with urothelial cancer. The CDR3: CASSIGRLAGSEQFF. Written as DNA, the CDR3 is TGTGCCAGTAGTATAGGGCGTCTTGCTGGTAGTGAGCAGTTCTTC.